This T cell receptor beta chain was captured in a study of CD8+CD57+ T cells in acquired aplastic anemia. CDR3 length equals 13 residues. From germline, CDR1 is DFQATT and CDR2 SNEGSKA (reference sequence). Trimming took 6 bases from V and 3 from J, leaving 15 bases between them. Profiling of TCR beta VDJ combinations and CDR3 sequences used genomic DNA as template. Each CDR3 protein gets one entry after TCRdb re-called the reads with MiXCR. The data show 150,000 to 200,000 distinct CDR3 sequences, with around 66% seen just once and just over 45% held by the top ten. This clonotype has only one observation.

This receptor was obtained from a human donor with severe aplastic anemia or a healthy control (not recorded which). The chain employs TRBV20-1 and TRBJ2-7; a weak D match, TRBD1 (5 bases). Specimen: sorted CD4+, CD8+, or CD8+CD57+ T cells (not recorded which) from PBMCs. The CDR3 is CSAEDDRYYEQYF. The CDR3, as DNA: TGCAGTGCAGAAGACGACAGATACTACGAGCAGTACTTC.